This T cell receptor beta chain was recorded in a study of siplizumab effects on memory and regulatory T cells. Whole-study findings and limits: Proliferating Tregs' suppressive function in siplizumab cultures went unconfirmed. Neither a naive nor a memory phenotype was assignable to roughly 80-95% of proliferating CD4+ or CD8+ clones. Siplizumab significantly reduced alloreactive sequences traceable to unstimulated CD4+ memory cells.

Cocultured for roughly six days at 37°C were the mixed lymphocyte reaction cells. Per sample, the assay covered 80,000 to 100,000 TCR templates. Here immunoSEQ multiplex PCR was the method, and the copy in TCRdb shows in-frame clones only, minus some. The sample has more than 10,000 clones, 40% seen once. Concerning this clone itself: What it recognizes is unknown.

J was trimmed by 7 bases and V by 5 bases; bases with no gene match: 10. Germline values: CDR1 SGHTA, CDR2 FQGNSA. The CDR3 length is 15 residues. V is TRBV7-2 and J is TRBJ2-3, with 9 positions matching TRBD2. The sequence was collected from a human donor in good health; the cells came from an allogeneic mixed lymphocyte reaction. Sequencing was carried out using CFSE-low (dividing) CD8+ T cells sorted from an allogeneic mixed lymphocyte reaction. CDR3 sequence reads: CASSVGTSRTNTQYF. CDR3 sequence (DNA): TGTGCCAGCAGCGTTGGGACTAGCCGAACTAATACGCAGTATTTT.